Shown below are 12 T cell receptor beta chains from a single sample sequenced in a study of blood T cell repertoires in COVID-19. Generated by immunoSEQ multiplex PCR, the TCRdb table keeps only in-frame clones and is missing some. The data show 60,000 to 80,000 clones, approximately 87% seen once. Material for sequencing was peripheral blood. The receptors originated from a human donor in a cohort sampled during active COVID-19.

The V and J genes are TRBV27 and TRBJ2-7; D perhaps matches TRBD2 (6 bases). Germline CDR1 is MNHEY and CDR2 is SMNVEV (reference sequence). With 5 bases removed from V and 1 base from J, the gap between germline ends came to 12 bases. This CDR3 region has 14 residues. CDR3: CASSPAGQSYEQYF. DNA for the CDR3: TGTGCCAGCAGTCCAGCGGGCCAGTCCTACGAGCAGTACTTC.

This clone occurred once. The chain employs TRBV18 and TRBJ1-3; 8 bases align to TRBD1. The CDR3 covers 16 residues. Germline CDR1 KGHSH, CDR2 LQKENI. The J segment lost 4 bases and the V segment lost 2 bases, leaving 7 bases of the junction unmatched. CDR3 sequence (DNA): TGTGCCAGCTCACCAAAGGACAGGGCTTCGGGAAACACCATATATTTT. Amino acid sequence: CASSPKDRASGNTIYF. Filled out from reference TRBV18 and TRBJ1-3, the complete variable domain reads NAGVMQNPRHLVRRRGQEARLRCSPMKGHSHVYWYRQLPEEGLKFMVYLQKENIIDESGMPKERFSAEFPKEGPSILRIQQVVRGDSAAYFCASSPKDRASGNTIYFGEGSWLTVV.

The chain has TRBV28 and TRBJ1-2; a possible D gene is TRBD1 (6 bases). Germline V gene lookup returns CDR1 MDHEN and CDR2 SYDVKM. V dropped 8 bases and J dropped 4 bases, with 17 bases sitting between them. The CDR3 length is 14 residues. In DNA form, the CDR3 reads TGTGCCAGCTCACCCATGTTGACAGGCTATGGCTACACCTTC. It is translated as CASSPMLTGYGYTF.

The chain carries TRBV10-1 and TRBJ2-3, with 7 bases lining up with TRBD1. Trimming removed 4 bases from V and 2 bases from J; junction bases left unmatched: 6. The CDR3 is 15 amino acids. CDR1 WNHNN and CDR2 SYGVQD come from the germline V gene (reference sequence). CDR3 sequence reads: CASSAWDRPTDTQYF. The CDR3 nucleotides are TGCGCCAGCAGTGCCTGGGACAGACCCACAGATACGCAGTATTTT.

The chain couples TRBV6-2 or TRBV6-3 to TRBJ1-2, with D possibly being TRBD1 (6 bases). Per the germline V gene, CDR1 is MNHEY and CDR2 is SVGEGT. The CDR3 length is 15 residues. With 4 bases removed from V and 3 bases from J, the gap between germline ends came to 15 bases. The CDR3 loop is CASSSRGGSDYGYTF. CDR3 nucleotide sequence: TGTGCCAGCAGTTCAAGGGGGGGCTCTGACTATGGCTACACCTTC.

This clone was seen a few times. J is TRBJ2-7 and V is TRBV6-2 or TRBV6-3; maybe TRBD2 (6 bases). The CDR3 is 14 residues long. Germline values: CDR1 MNHEY, CDR2 SVGEGT. The V gene lost 6 bases and the J gene lost 6 bases, with 18 bases spanning the gap. Here the CDR3 reads CASSPWGGTGEQYF. For the CDR3, the DNA is TGTGCCAGCAGCCCCTGGGGCGGGACGGGCGAGCAGTACTTC.

This rearrangement joins TRBV5-5 to TRBJ2-5, with 14 bases fitting TRBD2. The CDR3 is 18 amino acids. V dropped 4 bases and J dropped 3; count of bases not matched to a gene: 11. Germline lookup yields CDR1 SGHKS and CDR2 YYEKEE (reference sequence). The CDR3 reads CASSRTSGRWGREETQYF. The DNA of the CDR3 is TGTGCCAGCAGCCGGACTAGCGGGAGGTGGGGGCGCGAAGAGACCCAGTACTTC.

About this clone: One end of the junction is discordant with germline, which a read error may explain. The gene calls are TRBV7-7 and TRBJ2-3; D is possibly TRBD2 (5 bases). Germline CDR1 reads SSHAT; CDR2 reads FNYEAQ (reference sequence). CDR3 size: 16 residues. The CDR3 DNA is TGTGCTAGCAGCTTAGACCCGGGGTTTAGCACAGATACGCAGTATTTT. It is translated as CASSLDPGFSTDTQYF.

A single count supports this clone. The chain joins TRBV6-5 to TRBJ1-5, with TRBD1 matching over 9 bases. V lost 6 bases, J lost 7 bases, and 4 bases stayed unmatched. Germline CDR1 reads MNHEY; CDR2 reads SVGAGI. The CDR3 spans 13 residues. The CDR3 is CASRRQGEQPQHF. The CDR3 bases are TGTGCCAGCAGAAGACAGGGGGAACAGCCCCAGCATTTT.

The rearrangement links TRBV2 to TRBJ1-1; D unresolved. Germline V gene data show CDR1 as SNHLY and CDR2 as FYNNEI. V lost 6 bases, J lost 1 base, and 21 bases lay in between. The CDR3 sequence is 17 residues long. The CDR3 sequence is CASSRPEGSLGNTEAFF. DNA for the CDR3: TGTGCCAGCAGCCGACCCGAGGGTAGTTTGGGGAACACTGAAGCTTTCTTT.

The chain employs TRBV4-3 and TRBJ2-6; weak D call: TRBD2 (6 bases). The CDR3 extends over 17 amino acids. The V gene lost 1 base and the J gene lost 3 bases, with 13 bases spanning the gap. The V gene's germline CDR1 is LGHNA and CDR2 YSLEER. The CDR3 DNA is TGCGCCAGCAGCCAAGGGGGGTCCGGGAGTGGGGCCAACGTCCTGACTTTC. Protein: CASSQGGSGSGANVLTF.

The chain carries TRBV6-2 or TRBV6-3 and TRBJ1-5; maybe TRBD1 (6 bases). The CDR3 loop spans 15 amino acids. The V end was cut by 2 bases, the J end by 6 bases, with 14 bases between. In germline, CDR1 is MNHEY, CDR2 SVGEGT. The CDR3: CASSYVLRGSQPQHF. For the CDR3, the DNA is TGTGCCAGCAGTTACGTGTTAAGGGGGAGTCAGCCCCAGCATTTT.